The sequence of this T cell receptor (beta chain) was determined in a study of PD-L1 blockade in urothelial cancer. On the study more broadly: Blood analysis occurred 3 weeks (second dose) and 6 weeks after treatment start. Whole-study results and caveats: Having blood TCR clonality under the median before treatment predicted better survival.

Regarding this clone: Its antigen remains unidentified.

Data came from immunoSEQ multiplex PCR; TCRdb stores just in-frame clones and leaves some out. The repertoire holds tens of thousands of clones, with more than 70% as singletons. The time point is: pretreatment peripheral blood. Germline values: CDR1 SGHRS, CDR2 YFSETQ. CDR3 length: 15 amino acids. The V gene end was trimmed by 4 bases and the J gene end by 5 bases; junction bases not matched to a gene: 8. This receptor was taken from a man aged 60-69 years with urothelial cancer. This sequence joins TRBV5-1 and TRBJ2-5; 10 nucleotides match TRBD2. Sequenced material: PBMCs, taken around atezolizumab (anti-PD-L1) treatment. The CDR3 reads CASSPAASGGETQYF. The CDR3, as DNA: TGCGCCAGCAGCCCCGCAGCTAGCGGGGGTGAGACCCAGTACTTC.